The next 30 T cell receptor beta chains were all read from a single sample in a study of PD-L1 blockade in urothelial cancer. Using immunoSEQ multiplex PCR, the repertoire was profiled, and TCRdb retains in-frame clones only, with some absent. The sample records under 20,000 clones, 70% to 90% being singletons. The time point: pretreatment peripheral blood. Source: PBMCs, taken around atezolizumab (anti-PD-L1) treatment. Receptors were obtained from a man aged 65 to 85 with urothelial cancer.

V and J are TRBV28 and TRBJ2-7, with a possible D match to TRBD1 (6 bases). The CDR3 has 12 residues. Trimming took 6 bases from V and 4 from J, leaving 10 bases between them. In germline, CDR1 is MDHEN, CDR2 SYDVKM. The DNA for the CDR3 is TGTGCCAGCAGCCGACAGGTATACGAGCAGTACTTC. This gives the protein CASSRQVYEQYF.

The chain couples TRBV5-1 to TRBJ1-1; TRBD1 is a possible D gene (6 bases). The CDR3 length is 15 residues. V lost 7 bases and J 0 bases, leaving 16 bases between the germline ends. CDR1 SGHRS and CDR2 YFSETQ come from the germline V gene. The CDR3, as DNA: TGCGCCAGCGGGCCTGGTTGGGACATGAACACTGAAGCTTTCTTT. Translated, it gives CASGPGWDMNTEAFF.

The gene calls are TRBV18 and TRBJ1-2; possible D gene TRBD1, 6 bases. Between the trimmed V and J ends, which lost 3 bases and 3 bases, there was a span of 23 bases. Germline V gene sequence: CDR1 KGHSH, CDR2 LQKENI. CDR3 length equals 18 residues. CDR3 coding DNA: TGTGCCAGCTCACCGTCTGGGGGCGTTTCTGGGGCGGACTATGGCTACACCTTC. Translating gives CASSPSGGVSGADYGYTF.

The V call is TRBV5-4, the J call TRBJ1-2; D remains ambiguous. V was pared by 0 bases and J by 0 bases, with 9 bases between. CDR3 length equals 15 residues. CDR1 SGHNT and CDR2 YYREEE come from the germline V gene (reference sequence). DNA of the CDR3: TGTGCCAGCAGCTTGGTCTCCGGAGCTAACTATGGCTACACCTTC. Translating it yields CASSLVSGANYGYTF.

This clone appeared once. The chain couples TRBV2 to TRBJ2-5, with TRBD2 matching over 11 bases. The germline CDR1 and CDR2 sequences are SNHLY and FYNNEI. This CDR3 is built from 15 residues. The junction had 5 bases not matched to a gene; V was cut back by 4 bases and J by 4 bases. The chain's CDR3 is CASSGLAGGGETQYF. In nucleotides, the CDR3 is TGTGCCAGCAGTGGCCTAGCGGGGGGTGGAGAGACCCAGTACTTC.

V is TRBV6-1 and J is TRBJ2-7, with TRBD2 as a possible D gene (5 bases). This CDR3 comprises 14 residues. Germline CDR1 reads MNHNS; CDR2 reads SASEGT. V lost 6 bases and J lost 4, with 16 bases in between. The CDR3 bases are TGTGCCAGCAGGCCGGCAGCGGTTGGGTACGAGCAGTACTTC. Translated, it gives CASRPAAVGYEQYF.

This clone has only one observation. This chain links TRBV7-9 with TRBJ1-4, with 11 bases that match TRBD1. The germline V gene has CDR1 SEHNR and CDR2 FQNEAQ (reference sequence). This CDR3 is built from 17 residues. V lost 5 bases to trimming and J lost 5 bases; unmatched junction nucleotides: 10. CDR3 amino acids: CASSLGTGGIQNEKLFF. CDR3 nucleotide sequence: TGTGCCAGCAGCCTAGGGACAGGGGGGATACAAAATGAAAAACTGTTTTTT. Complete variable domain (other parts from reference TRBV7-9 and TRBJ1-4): DTGVSQNPRHKITKRGQNVTFRCDPISEHNRLYWYRQTLGQGPEFLTYFQNEAQLEKSRLLSDRFSAERPKGSFSTLEIQRTEQGDSAMYLCASSLGTGGIQNEKLFFGSGTQLSVL.

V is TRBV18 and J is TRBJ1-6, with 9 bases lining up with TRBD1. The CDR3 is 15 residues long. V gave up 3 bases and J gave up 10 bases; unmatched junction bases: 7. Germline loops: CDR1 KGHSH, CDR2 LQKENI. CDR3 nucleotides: TGTGCCAGCTCACCCAGGACAGGGGAAGGGTCACCCCTCCACTTT. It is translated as CASSPRTGEGSPLHF.

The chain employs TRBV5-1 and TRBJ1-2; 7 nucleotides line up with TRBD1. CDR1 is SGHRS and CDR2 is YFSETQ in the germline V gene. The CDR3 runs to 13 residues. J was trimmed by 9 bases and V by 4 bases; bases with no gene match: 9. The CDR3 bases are TGCGCCAGCAGCCCCCCCCGGGACAGTAGCTACACCTTC. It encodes CASSPPRDSSYTF. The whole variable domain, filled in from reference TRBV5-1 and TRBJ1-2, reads KAGVTQTPRYLIKTRGQQVTLSCSPISGHRSVSWYQQTPGQGLQFLFEYFSETQRNKGNFPGRFSGRQFSNSRSEMNVSTLELGDSALYLCASSPPRDSSYTFGSGTRLTVV.

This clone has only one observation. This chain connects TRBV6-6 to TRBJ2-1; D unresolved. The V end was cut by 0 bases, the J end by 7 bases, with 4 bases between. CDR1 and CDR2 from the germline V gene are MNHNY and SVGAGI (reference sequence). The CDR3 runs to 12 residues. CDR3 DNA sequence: TGTGCCAGCAGTTACTCCCTGAATGAGCAGTTCTTC. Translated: CASSYSLNEQFF.

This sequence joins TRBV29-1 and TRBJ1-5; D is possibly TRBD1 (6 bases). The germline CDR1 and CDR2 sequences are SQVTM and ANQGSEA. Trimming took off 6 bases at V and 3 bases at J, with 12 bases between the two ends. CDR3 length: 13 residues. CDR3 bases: TGCAGCGTCGGGACATATGACAATCAGCCCCAGCATTTT. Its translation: CSVGTYDNQPQHF.

The CDR3 loop is CASSLWGRGTSGGDSSTDTQYF. The CDR3 DNA sequence: TGTGCCAGCAGTTTATGGGGCAGGGGGACTAGCGGGGGGGATTCTAGCACAGATACGCAGTATTTT. The rearrangement joins TRBV27 to TRBJ2-3; the match to TRBD2 covers 16 bases. The CDR3 sequence is 22 residues long. V gave up 1 base and J gave up 0 bases; unmatched junction bases: 13. CDR1 MNHEY and CDR2 SMNVEV come from the germline V gene (reference sequence).

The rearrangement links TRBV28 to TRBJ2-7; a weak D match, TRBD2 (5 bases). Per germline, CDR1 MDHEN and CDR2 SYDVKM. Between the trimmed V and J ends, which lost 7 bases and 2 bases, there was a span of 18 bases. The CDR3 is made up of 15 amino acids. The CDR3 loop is CASKLTSGRAYEQYF. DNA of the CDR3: TGTGCCAGCAAGCTTACCTCGGGGAGAGCCTACGAGCAGTACTTC.

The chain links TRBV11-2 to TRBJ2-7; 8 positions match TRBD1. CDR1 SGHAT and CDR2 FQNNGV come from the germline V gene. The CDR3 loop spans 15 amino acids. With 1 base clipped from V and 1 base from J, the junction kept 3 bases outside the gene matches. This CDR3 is CASSLGTGTSYEQYF. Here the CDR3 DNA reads TGTGCCAGCAGCTTAGGGACAGGGACGTCCTACGAGCAGTACTTC.

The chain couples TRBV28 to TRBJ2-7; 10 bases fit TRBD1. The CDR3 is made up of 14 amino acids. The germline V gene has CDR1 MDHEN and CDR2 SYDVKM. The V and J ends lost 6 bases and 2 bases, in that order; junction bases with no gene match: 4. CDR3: CASRTGTGAYEQYF. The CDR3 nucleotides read TGTGCCAGCAGGACCGGGACAGGGGCCTACGAGCAGTACTTC.

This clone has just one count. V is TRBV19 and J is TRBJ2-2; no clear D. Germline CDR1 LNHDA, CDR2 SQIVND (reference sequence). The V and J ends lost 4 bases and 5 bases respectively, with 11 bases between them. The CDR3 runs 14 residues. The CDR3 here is CASSTAGLTGELFF. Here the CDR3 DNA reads TGTGCCAGTAGTACCGCAGGTCTAACCGGGGAGCTGTTTTTT.

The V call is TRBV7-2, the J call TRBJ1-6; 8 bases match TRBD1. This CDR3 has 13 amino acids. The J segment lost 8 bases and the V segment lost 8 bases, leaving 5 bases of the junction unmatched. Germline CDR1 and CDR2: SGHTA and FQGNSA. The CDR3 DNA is TGTGCCAGCGGCGGACAGGGTCATTCACCCCTCCACTTT. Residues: CASGGQGHSPLHF.

The CDR3: CASSQSGPATYEQYF. Written as DNA, the CDR3 is TGCGCCAGCAGCCAAAGCGGCCCCGCGACCTACGAGCAGTACTTC. The rearrangement uses TRBV4-1 and TRBJ2-7, with D possibly TRBD2 on 5 matching bases. Between the trimmed V and J ends, which lost 2 bases and 2 bases, there was a span of 13 bases. Germline CDR1 MGHRA, CDR2 YSYEKL. The CDR3 has 15 amino acids.

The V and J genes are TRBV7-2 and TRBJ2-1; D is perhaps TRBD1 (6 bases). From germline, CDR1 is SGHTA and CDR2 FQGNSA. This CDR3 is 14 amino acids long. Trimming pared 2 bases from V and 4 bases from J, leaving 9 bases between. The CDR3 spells CASSLSGQYNEQFF. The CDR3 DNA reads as TGTGCCAGCAGCTTAAGTGGACAGTACAATGAGCAGTTCTTC.

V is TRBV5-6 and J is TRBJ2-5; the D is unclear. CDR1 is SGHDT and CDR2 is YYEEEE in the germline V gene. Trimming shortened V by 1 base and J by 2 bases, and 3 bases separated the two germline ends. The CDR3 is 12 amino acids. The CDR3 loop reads CASSLSQETQYF. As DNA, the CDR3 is TGTGCCAGCAGCTTGTCGCAAGAGACCCAGTACTTC.

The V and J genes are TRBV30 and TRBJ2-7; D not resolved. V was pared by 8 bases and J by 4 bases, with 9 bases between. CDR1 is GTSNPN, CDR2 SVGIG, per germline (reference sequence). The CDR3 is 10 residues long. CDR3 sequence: CAVSQYEQYF. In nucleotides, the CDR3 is TGTGCCGTGAGCCAATACGAGCAGTACTTC.

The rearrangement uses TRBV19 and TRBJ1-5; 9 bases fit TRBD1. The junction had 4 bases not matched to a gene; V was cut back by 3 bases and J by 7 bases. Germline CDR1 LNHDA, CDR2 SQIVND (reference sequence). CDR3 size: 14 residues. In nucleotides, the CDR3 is TGTGCCAGTAGTATTAGGGACAGGGACCAGCCCCAGCATTTT. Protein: CASSIRDRDQPQHF.

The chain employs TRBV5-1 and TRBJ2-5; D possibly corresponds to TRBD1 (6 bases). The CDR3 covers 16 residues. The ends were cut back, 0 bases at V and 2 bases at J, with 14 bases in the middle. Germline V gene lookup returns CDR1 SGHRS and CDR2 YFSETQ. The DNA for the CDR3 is TGCGCCAGCAGCTTGGGGTCAGGGGTTTCTCAAGAGACCCAGTACTTC. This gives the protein CASSLGSGVSQETQYF.

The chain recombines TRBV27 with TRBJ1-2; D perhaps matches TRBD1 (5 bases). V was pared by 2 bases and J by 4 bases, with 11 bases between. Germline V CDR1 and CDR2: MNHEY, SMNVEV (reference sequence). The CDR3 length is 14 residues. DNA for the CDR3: TGTGCCAGCAGTTTAAGGGTGGGGGGCTATGGCTACACCTTC. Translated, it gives CASSLRVGGYGYTF.

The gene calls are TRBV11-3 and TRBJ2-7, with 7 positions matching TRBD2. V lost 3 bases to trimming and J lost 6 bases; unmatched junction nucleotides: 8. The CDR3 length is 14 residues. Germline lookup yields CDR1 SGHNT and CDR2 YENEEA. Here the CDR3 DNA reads TGTGCCAGCAGCTTCGGCCCCGGGAGGAGCGAGCAGTACTTC. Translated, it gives CASSFGPGRSEQYF.

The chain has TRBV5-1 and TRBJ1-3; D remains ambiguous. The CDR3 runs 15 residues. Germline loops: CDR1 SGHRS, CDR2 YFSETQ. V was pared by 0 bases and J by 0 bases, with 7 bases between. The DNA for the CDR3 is TGCGCCAGCAGCTTGGATCCAAACTCTGGAAACACCATATATTTT. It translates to CASSLDPNSGNTIYF. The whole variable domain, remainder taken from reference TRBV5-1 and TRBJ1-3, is KAGVTQTPRYLIKTRGQQVTLSCSPISGHRSVSWYQQTPGQGLQFLFEYFSETQRNKGNFPGRFSGRQFSNSRSEMNVSTLELGDSALYLCASSLDPNSGNTIYFGEGSWLTVV.

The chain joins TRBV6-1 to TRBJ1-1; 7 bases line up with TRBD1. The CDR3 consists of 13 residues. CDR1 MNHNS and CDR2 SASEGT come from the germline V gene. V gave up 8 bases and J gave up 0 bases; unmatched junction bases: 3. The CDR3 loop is CASRGQLNTEAFF. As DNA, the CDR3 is TGTGCCAGCCGGGGACAGCTGAACACTGAAGCTTTCTTT.

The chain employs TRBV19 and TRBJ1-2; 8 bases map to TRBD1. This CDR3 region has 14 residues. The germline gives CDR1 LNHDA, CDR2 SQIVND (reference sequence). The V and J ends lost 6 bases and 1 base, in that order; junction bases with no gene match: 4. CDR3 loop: CASRDRGHNYGYTF. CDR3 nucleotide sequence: TGTGCCAGTAGAGACAGGGGACATAACTATGGCTACACCTTC.

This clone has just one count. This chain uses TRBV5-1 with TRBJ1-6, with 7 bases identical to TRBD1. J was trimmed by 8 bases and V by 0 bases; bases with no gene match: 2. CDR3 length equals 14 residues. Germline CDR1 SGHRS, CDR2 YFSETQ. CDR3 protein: CASSLGDSDSPLHF. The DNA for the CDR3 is TGCGCCAGCAGCTTGGGGGACAGTGATTCACCCCTCCACTTT.

CDR3 loop: CASREGRSRDIQYF. The CDR3 bases are TGTGCCAGCAGGGAGGGACGGTCAAGGGACATTCAGTACTTC. J is TRBJ2-4 and V is TRBV6-1; maybe TRBD2 (6 bases). Germline assignment: CDR1 MNHNS and CDR2 SASEGT. V dropped 6 bases and J dropped 8 bases, with 17 bases sitting between them. This CDR3 comprises 14 residues.